This T cell receptor (beta chain) was found in a study of PD-1 blockade in classical Hodgkin lymphoma. About the study: Intravenous delivery of nivolumab at 3 mg/kg to patients occurred every 2 weeks.

The table came from immunoSEQ multiplex PCR; TCRdb's copy has only in-frame clones and leaves some out. Of approximately 58,000 clones in the sample, around 93% were seen once. As to this clone: The target antigen is unknown.

All trial patients relapsed after autologous stem cell transplantation. The CDR3 runs to 13 residues. Findings of the study overall: Whereas CD4+ TCR diversity had risen significantly by C4D1, CD8+ TCR diversity had not.

This TCR was recovered from a human donor with classical Hodgkin lymphoma. The chain carries TRBV21-1 and TRBJ1-2; the D call of TRBD1 is as the table states it, not checked on the DNA. TRBV21-1 is an annotated pseudogene. The specimen was peripheral blood mononuclear cells (PBMCs), collected before the second cycle of nivolumab. In DNA form, the CDR3 reads TGTGCCAGCAGCAAAGGGACAATCTATGGCTACACCTTC. It translates to CASSKGTIYGYTF.